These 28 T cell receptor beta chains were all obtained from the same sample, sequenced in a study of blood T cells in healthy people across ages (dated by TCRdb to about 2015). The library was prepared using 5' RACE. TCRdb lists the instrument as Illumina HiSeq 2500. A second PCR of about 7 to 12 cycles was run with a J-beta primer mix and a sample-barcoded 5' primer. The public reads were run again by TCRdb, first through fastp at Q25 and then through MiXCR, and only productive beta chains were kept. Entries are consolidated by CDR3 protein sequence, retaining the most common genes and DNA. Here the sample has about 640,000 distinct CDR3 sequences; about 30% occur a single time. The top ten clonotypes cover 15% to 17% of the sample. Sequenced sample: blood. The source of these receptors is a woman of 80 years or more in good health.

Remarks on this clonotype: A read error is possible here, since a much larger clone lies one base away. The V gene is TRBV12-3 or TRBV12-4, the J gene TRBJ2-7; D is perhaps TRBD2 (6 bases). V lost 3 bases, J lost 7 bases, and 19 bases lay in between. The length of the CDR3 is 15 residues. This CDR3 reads CASSFTGTLGNEQYF. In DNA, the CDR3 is TGTGCCAGCAGTTTCACCGGGACTTTGGGCAATGAGCAGTACTTC.

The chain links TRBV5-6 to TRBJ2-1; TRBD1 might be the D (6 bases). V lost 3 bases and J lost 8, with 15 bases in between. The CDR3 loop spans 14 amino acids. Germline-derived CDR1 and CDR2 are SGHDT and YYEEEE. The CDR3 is CASSWDMRRHEQFF. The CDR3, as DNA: TGTGCCAGCAGCTGGGACATGAGGCGGCATGAGCAGTTCTTC.

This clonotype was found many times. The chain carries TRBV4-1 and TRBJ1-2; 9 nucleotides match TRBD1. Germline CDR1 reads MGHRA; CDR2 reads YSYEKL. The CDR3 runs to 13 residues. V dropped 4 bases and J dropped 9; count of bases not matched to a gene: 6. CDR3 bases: TGCGCCAGCAGCCGTCCGGGACAGGGTAGCTACACCTTC. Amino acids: CASSRPGQGSYTF.

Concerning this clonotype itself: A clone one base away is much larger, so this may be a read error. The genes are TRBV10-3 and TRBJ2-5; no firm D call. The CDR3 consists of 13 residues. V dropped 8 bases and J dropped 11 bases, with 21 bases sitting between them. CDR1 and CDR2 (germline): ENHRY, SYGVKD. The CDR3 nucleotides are TGTGCCATCCAAGGCCCGGGTAGGGATGAGCAGTACTTC. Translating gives CAIQGPGRDEQYF.

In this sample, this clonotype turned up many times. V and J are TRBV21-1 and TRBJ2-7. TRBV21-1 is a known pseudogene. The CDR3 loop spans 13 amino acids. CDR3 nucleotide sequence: TGTGCCAGCAGCAAAGCGCAGCCCGACGGGCAGTACTTC. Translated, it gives CASSKAQPDGQYF.

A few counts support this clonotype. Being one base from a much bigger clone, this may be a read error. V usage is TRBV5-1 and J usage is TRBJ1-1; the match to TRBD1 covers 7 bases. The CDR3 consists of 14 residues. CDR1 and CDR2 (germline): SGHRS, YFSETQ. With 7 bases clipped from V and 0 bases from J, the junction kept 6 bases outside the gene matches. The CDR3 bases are TGCGCCAGCGGACCGACAGGGTTGAACACTGAAGCTTTCTTT. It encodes CASGPTGLNTEAFF.

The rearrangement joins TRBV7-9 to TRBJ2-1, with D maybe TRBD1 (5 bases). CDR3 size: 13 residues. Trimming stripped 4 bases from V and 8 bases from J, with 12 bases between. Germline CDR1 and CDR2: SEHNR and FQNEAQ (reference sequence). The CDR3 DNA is TGTGCCAGCAGCTCCTCACAGGCCGATGAGCAGTTCTTC. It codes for CASSSSQADEQFF.

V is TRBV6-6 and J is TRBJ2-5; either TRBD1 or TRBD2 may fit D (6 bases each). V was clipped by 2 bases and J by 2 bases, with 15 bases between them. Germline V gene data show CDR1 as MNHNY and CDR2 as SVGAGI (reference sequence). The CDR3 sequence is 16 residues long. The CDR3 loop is CASSYPSRGVQETQYF. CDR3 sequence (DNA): TGTGCCAGCAGTTACCCCAGTAGGGGGGTGCAAGAGACCCAGTACTTC.

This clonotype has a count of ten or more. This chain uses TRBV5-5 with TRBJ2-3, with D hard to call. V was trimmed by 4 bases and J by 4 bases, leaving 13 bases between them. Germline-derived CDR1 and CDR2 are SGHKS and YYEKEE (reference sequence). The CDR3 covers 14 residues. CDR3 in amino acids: CASSPSARADTQYF. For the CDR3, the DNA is TGTGCCAGCAGCCCTTCAGCTCGCGCAGATACGCAGTATTTT.

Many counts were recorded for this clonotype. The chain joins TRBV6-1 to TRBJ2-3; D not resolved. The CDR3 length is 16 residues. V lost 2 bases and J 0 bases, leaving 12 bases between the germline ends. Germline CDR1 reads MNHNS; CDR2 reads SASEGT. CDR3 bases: TGTGCCAGCAGTGAATACGGATTAACTAGCACAGATACGCAGTATTTT. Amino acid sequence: CASSEYGLTSTDTQYF.

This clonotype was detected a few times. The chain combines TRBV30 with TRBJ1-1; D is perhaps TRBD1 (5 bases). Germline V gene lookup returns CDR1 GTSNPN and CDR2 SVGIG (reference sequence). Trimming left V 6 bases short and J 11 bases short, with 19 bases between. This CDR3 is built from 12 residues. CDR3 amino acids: CACAQGHPGAFF. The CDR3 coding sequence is TGTGCCTGTGCCCAGGGCCACCCCGGGGCTTTCTTT.

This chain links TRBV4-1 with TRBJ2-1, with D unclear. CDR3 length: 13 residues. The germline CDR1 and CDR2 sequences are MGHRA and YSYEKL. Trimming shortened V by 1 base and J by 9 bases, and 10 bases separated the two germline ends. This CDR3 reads CASSQVTVGEQFF. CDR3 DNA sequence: TGCGCCAGCAGCCAAGTAACAGTTGGTGAGCAGTTCTTC.

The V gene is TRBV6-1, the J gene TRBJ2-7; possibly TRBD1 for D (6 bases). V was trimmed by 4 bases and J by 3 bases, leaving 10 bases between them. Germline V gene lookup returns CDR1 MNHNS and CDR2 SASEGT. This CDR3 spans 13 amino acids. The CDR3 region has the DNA TGTGCCAGCAGTGCCTACAGGGTCTACGAGCAGTACTTC. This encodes CASSAYRVYEQYF.

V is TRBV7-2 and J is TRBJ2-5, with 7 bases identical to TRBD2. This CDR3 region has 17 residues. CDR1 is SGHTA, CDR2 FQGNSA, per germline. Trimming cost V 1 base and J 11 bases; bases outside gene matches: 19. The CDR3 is CASSLGVREGSGNEQYF. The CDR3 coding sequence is TGTGCCAGCAGCTTAGGTGTCAGGGAGGGGTCTGGCAATGAGCAGTACTTC.

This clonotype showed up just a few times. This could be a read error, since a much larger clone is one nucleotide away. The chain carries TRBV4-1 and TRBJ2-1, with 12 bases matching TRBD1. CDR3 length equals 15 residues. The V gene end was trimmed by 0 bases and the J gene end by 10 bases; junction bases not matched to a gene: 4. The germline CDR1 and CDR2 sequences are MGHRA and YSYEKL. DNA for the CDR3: TGCGCCAGCAGCCAAGAGGGACAGGGGGCCTGGGAGCAGTTCTTC. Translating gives CASSQEGQGAWEQFF.

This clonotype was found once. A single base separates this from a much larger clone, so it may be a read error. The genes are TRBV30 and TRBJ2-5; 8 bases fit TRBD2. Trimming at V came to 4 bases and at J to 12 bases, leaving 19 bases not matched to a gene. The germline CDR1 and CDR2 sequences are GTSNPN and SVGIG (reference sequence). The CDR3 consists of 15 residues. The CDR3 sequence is CAWKITSGGVLREYF. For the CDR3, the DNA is TGTGCCTGGAAGATAACCAGCGGGGGCGTCCTTCGAGAGTACTTC.

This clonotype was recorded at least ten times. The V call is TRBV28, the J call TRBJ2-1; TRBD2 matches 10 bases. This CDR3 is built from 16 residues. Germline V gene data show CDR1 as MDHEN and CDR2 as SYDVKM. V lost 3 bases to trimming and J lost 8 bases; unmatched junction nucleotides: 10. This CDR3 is CASSLGGAGGPDEQFF. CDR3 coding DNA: TGTGCCAGCAGTTTGGGAGGAGCGGGGGGGCCGGATGAGCAGTTCTTC.

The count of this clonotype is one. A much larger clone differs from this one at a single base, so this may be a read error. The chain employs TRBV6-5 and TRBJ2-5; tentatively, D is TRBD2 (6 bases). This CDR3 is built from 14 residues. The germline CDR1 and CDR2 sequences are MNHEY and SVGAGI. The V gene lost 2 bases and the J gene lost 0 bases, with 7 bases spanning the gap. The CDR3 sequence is CASSYGGDQETQYF. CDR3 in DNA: TGTGCCAGCAGTTACGGCGGGGACCAAGAGACCCAGTACTTC.

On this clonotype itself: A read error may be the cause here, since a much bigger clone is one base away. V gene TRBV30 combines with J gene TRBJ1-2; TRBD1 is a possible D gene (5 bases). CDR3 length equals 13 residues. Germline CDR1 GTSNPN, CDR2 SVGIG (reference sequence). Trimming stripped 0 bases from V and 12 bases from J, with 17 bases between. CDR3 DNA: TGTGCCTGGAGTGTTCGAGGGGAGAGGGGCGACACCTTC. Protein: CAWSVRGERGDTF.

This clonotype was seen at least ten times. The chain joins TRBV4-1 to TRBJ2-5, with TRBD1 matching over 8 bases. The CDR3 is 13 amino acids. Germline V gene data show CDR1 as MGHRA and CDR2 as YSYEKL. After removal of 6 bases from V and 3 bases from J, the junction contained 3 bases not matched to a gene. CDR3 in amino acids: CASRATGEETQYF. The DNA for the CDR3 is TGCGCCAGCAGAGCGACAGGGGAAGAGACCCAGTACTTC.

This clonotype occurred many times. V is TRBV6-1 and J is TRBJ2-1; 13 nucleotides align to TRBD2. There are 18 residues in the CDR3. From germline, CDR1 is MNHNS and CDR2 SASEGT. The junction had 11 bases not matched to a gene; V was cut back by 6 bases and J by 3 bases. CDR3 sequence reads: CASSDPTSGGMNYNEQFF. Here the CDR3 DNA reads TGTGCCAGCAGCGACCCGACTAGCGGGGGGATGAACTACAATGAGCAGTTCTTC.

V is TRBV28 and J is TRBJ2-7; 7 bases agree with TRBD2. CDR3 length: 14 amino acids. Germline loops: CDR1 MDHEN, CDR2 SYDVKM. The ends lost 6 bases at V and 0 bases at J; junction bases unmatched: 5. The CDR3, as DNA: TGTGCCAGCAGGACCGGGGGGAGCTCCTACGAGCAGTACTTC. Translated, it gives CASRTGGSSYEQYF.

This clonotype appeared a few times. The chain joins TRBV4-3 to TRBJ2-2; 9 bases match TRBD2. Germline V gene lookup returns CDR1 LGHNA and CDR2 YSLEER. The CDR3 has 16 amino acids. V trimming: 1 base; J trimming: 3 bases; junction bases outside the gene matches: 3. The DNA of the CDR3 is TGCGCCAGCAGCCAAGGAGCGGGGGGCCACACCGGGGAGCTGTTTTTT. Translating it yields CASSQGAGGHTGELFF.

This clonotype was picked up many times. The CDR3 DNA reads as TGCGCCAGCAGCCAAGCCCGGGGGCAGGACTATGGCTACACCTTC. Protein product: CASSQARGQDYGYTF. This rearrangement joins TRBV4-1 to TRBJ1-2; perhaps TRBD1 as D (6 bases). The CDR3 is made up of 15 amino acids. The germline V and J ends were trimmed by 1 base and 3 bases, with 12 bases remaining between them. Germline CDR1 and CDR2: MGHRA and YSYEKL.

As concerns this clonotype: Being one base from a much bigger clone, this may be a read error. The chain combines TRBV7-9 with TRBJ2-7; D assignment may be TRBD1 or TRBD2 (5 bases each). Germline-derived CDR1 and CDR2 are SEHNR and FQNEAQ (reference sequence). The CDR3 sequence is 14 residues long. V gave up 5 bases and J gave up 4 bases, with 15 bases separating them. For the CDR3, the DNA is TGTGCCAGCAGCCGAGAGGGGATTAGTTACGAGCAGTACTTC. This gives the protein CASSREGISYEQYF.

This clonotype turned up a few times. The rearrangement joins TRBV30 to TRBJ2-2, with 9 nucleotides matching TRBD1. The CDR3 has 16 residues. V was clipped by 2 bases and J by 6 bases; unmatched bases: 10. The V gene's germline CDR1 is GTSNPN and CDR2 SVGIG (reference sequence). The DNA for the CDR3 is TGTGCCTGGAGTCTTACCGGGACAGGGAGAGCCGGGGAGCTGTTTTTT. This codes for CAWSLTGTGRAGELFF.

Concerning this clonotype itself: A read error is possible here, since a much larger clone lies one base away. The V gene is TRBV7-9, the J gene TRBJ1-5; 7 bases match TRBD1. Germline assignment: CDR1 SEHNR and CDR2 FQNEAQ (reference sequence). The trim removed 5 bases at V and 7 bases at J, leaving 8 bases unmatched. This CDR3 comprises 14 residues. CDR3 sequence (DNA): TGTGCCAGCAGCCCGACAGGGTTATGGCAGCCCCAGCATTTT. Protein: CASSPTGLWQPQHF.

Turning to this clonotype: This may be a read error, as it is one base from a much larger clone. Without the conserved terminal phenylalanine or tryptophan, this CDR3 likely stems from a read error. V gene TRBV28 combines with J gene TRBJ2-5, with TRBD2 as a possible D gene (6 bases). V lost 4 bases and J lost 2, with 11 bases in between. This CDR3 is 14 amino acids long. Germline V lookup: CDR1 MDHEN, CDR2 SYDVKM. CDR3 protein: CASSSAGTQETQYL. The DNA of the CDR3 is TGTGCCAGCAGTTCCGCGGGAACTCAAGAGACCCAGTACCTC.